This entry is about one TCR beta chain. Its antigen is undetermined. This sample was taken from a study of T cells expressing NK-cell markers. TCR beta cDNA was generated via 5'RACE template switching incorporating UMIs. After re-calling the 5' RACE reads, TCRdb lists one entry per CDR3 protein, DNA absent. In total, the table holds a few hundred thousand distinct CDR3 sequences. Study-wide results and caveats: Several donors showed dominant NKG2C+ clonotypes comprising about 1.0-7.0% of their CD8+ T cells. In a handful of donors, dominant clonotypes made up about 25-60.1% of CD3+CD56-NKG2C+ cells.

Germline V gene sequence: CDR1 SGHVS, CDR2 FNYEAQ. CDR3 size: 16 residues. The sequence was collected from a young man in good health. Sequencing was performed on blood T cells: a sorted CD56 or NKG2C T cell subset, CD4+ or CD8+ T cells, or bulk PBMC T cells (not recorded which). The genes are TRBV7-6 and TRBJ2-5; TCRdb picks TRBD2, but there is no DNA to check that call. The CDR3 sequence is CASSLVRHGGQETQYF.